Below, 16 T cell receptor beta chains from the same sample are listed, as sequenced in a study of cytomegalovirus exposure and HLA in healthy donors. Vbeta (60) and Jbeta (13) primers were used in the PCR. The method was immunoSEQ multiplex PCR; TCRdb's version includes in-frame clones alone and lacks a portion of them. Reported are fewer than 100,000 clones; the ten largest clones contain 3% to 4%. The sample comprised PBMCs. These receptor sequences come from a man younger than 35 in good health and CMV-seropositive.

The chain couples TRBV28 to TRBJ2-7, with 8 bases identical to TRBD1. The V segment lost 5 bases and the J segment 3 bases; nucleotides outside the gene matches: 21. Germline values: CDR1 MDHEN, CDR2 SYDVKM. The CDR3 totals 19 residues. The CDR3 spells CASSHNHLFRDRSFYEQYF. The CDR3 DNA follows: TGTGCCAGCAGTCACAACCACCTATTCCGGGACAGGAGCTTCTACGAGCAGTACTTC. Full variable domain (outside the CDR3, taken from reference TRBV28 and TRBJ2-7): DVKVTQSSRYLVKRTGEKVFLECVQDMDHENMFWYRQDPGLGLRLIYFSYDVKMKEKGDIPEGYSVSREKKERFSLILESASTNQTSMYLCASSHNHLFRDRSFYEQYFGPGTRLTVT.

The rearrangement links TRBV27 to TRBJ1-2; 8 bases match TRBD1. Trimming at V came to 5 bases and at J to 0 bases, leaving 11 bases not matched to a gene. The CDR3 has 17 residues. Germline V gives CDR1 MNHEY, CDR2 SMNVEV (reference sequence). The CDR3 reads CASSPRQGPAANYGYTF. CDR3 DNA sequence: TGTGCCAGCAGTCCCCGACAGGGGCCCGCAGCTAACTATGGCTACACCTTC.

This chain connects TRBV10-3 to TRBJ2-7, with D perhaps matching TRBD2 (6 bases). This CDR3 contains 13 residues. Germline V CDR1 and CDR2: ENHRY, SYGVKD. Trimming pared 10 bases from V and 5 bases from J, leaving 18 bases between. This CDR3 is CATRQQEGNEQYF. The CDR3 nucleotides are TGTGCCACCCGTCAGCAGGAGGGCAACGAGCAGTACTTC.

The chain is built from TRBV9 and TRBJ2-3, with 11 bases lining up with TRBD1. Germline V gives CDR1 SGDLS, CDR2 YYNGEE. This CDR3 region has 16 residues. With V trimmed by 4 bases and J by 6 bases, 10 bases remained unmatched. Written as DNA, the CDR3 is TGTGCCAGCAGCCGAGACTGGACAGGGGGCGAGGATACGCAGTATTTT. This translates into CASSRDWTGGEDTQYF.

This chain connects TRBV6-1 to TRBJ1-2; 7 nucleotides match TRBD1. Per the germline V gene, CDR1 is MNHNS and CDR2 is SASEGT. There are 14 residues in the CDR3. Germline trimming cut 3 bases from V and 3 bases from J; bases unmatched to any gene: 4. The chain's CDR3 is CASSERTGDYGYTF. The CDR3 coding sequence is TGTGCCAGCAGTGAGCGGACAGGAGACTATGGCTACACCTTC.

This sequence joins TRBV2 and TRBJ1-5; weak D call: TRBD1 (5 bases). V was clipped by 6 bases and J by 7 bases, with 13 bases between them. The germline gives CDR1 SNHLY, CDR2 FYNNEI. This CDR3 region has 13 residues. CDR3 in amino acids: CASSLGTRQPQHF. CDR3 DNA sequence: TGTGCCAGCAGCCTAGGGACTCGACAGCCCCAGCATTTT.

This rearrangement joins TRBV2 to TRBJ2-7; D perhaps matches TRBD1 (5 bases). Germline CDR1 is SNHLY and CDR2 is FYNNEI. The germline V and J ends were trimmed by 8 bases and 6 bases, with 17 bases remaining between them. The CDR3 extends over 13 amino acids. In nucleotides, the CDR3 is TGTGCCAGCCGCCTGGGGCAGGGCGTCGAGCAGTACTTC. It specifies CASRLGQGVEQYF.

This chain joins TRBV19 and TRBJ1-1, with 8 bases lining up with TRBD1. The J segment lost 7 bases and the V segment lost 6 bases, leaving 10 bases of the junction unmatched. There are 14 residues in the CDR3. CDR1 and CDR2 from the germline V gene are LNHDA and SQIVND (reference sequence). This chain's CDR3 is CASRRGQGAFEAFF. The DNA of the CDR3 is TGTGCCAGTAGACGCGGACAGGGCGCTTTTGAAGCTTTCTTT.

The CDR3 nucleotides read TGTGCCAGCAGTGAAAGGGGTTGGGGCTACACCTTC. The encoded protein is CASSERGWGYTF. This chain connects TRBV6-1 to TRBJ1-2, with D possibly matching TRBD1 (5 bases). V was pared by 2 bases and J by 8 bases, with 9 bases between. Germline loops: CDR1 MNHNS, CDR2 SASEGT. The CDR3 is 12 residues long.

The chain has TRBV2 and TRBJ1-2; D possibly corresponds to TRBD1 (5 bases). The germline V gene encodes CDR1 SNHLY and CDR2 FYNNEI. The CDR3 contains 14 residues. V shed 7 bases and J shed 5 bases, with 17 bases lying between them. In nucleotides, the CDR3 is TGTGCCAGCATAGTGGTCCAGGGATCTTATGGCTACACCTTC. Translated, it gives CASIVVQGSYGYTF.

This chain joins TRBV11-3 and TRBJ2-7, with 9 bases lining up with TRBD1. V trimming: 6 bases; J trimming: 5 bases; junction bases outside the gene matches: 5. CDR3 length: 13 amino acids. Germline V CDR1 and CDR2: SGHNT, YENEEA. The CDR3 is CASRSTGGDEQYF. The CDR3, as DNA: TGTGCCAGCAGATCGACAGGGGGTGACGAGCAGTACTTC.

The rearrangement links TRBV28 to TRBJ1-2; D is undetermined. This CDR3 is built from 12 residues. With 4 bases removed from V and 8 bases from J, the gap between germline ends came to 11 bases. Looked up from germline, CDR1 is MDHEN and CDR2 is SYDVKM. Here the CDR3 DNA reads TGTGCCAGCAGTTCAGGACTTTGGGGCTACACCTTC. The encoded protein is CASSSGLWGYTF.

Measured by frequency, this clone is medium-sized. CDR3 DNA sequence: TGTGCCAGCAGTGAAGAACTGGGACAGCCCTACGAGCAGTACTTC. This codes for CASSEELGQPYEQYF. The gene calls are TRBV6-1 and TRBJ2-7; 7 bases are shared with TRBD1. The germline gives CDR1 MNHNS, CDR2 SASEGT. This CDR3 has 15 residues. V lost 1 base and J lost 2; bases outside the gene matches: 5.

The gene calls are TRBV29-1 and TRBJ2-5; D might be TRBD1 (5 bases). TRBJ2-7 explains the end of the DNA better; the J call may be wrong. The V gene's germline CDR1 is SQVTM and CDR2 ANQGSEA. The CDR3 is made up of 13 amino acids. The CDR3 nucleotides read TGCAGCGTTAGGCGGCAGGGCTCCTACGAGCAGTACTTC. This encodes CSVRRQGSYEQYF.

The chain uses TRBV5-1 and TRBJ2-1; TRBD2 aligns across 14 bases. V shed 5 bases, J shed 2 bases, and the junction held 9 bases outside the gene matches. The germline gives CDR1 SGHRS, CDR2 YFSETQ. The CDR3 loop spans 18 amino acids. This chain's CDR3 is CASSWMTSGRGAYNEQFF. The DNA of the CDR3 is TGCGCCAGCAGTTGGATGACTAGCGGGAGGGGTGCCTACAATGAGCAGTTCTTC.

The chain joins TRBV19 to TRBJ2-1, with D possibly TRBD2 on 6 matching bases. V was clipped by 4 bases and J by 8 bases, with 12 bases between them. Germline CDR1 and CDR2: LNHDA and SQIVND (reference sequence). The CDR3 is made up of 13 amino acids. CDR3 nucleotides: TGTGCCAGTAGTACAAGTTGGGGGGATGAGCAGTTCTTC. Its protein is CASSTSWGDEQFF.